This T cell receptor (beta chain) was captured in a study of identical twins. Regarding the study as a whole: Cord blood beta clonotypes present at high abundance carried fewer insertions; no such pattern appeared in memory repertoires. Interpretation of the results relied on cross-sectional statistical analysis and not on following the same donors. Invariant populations such as MAIT and iNKT cells could partly muddle zero-insertion analyses.

CDR1 SGDLS and CDR2 YYNGEE come from the germline V gene. V gave up 3 bases and J gave up 4 bases, with 13 bases separating them. CDR3 length: 14 residues. About this clonotype itself: As yet, its antigen is unknown.

One entry per CDR3 protein results from TCRdb running MiXCR on the 5' RACE reads. The sample contains 500,000 to 600,000 distinct CDR3 sequences, 22% of which appear only once. These same data were also listed under a study on T cells expressing NK-cell markers. That report notes: Six of the donors carried dominant NKG2C+ clonotypes that took up 1.0-7.0% of their CD8+ T cells.

The TCR was taken from a woman aged 18-30 years in good health. Sequencing used CD4+ T cells sorted from blood. The rearrangement joins TRBV9 to TRBJ1-2; tentative D call: TRBD1 (6 bases). For the CDR3, the DNA is TGTGCCAGCAGCGCCCAGGGGAAAGGCTATGGCTACACCTTC. Residues: CASSAQGKGYGYTF.